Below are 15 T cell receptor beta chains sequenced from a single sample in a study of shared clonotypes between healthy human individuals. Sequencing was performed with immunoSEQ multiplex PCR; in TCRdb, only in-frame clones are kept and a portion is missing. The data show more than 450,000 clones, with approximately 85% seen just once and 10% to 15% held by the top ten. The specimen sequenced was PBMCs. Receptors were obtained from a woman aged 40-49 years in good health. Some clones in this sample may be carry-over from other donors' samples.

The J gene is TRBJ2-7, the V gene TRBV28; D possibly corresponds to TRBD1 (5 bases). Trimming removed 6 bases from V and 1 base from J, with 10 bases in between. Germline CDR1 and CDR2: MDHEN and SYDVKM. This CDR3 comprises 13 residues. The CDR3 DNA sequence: TGTGCCAGCAGCTCCCCAGGGTCCTACGAGCAGTACTTC. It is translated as CASSSPGSYEQYF. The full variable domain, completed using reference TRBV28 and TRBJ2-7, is DVKVTQSSRYLVKRTGEKVFLECVQDMDHENMFWYRQDPGLGLRLIYFSYDVKMKEKGDIPEGYSVSREKKERFSLILESASTNQTSMYLCASSSPGSYEQYFGPGTRLTVT.

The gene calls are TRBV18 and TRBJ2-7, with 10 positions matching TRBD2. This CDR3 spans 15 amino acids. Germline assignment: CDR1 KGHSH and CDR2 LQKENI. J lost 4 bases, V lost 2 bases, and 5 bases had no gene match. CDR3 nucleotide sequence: TGTGCCAGCTCACCATCTAGCGGGAGCTGGTACGAGCAGTACTTC. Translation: CASSPSSGSWYEQYF.

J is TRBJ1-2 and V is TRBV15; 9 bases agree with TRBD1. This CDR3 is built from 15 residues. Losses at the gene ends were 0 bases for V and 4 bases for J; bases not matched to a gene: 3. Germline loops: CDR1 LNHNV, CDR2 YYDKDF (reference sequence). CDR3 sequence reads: CATSRDRDRVYGYTF. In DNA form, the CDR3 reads TGTGCCACCAGCAGAGATCGGGACAGGGTCTATGGCTACACCTTC.

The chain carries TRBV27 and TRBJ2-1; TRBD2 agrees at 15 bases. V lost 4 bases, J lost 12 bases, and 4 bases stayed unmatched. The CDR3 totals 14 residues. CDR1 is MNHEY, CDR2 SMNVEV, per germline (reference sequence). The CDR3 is CASSSGLAGGGQFF. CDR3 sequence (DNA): TGTGCCAGCAGTTCGGGACTAGCGGGAGGTGGGCAGTTCTTC.

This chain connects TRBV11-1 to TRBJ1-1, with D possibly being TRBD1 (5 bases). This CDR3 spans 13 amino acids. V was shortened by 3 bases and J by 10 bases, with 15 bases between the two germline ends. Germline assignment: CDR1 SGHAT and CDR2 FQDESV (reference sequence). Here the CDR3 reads CASSFGTLEGAFF. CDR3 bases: TGTGCCAGCAGCTTCGGGACTCTCGAAGGAGCTTTCTTT.

The DNA for the CDR3 is TGTGCCAGCAGCCCGGGGGAGGGTTCTGGCTACACCTTC. This codes for CASSPGEGSGYTF. The chain couples TRBV11-2 to TRBJ1-2, with TRBD1 as a possible D gene (5 bases). Trimming left V 5 bases short and J 7 bases short, with 14 bases between. The V gene's germline CDR1 is SGHAT and CDR2 FQNNGV. The CDR3 runs 13 residues.

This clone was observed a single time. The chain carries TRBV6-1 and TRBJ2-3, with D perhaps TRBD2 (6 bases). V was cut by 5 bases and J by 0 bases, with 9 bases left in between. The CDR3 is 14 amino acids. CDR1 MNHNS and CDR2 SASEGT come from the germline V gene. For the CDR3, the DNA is TGTGCCAGCAGTAGCCTAGCGAGCACAGATACGCAGTATTTT. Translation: CASSSLASTDTQYF.

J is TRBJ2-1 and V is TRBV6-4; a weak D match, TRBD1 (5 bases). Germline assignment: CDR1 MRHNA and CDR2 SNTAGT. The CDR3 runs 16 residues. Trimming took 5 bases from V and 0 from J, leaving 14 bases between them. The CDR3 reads CASSPIQADSYNEQFF. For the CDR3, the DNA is TGTGCCAGCAGTCCTATACAGGCCGACTCCTACAATGAGCAGTTCTTC.

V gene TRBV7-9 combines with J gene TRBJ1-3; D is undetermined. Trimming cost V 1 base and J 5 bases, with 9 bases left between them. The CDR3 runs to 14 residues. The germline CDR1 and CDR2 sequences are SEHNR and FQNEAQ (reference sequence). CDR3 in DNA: TGTGCCAGCAGCTTAGAGTTAGGACGAAACACCATATATTTT. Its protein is CASSLELGRNTIYF.

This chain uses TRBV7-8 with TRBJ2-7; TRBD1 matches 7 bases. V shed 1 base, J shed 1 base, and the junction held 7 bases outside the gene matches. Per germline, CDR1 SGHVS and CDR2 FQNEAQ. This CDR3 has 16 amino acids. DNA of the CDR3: TGTGCCAGCAGCTTAGGTCGCGTCAGGGGGTCCTACGAGCAGTACTTC. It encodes CASSLGRVRGSYEQYF.

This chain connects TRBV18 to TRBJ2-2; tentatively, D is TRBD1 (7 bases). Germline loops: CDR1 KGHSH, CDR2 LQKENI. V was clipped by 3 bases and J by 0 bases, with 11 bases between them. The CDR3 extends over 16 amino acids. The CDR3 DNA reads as TGTGCCAGCTCACCCAGGGGGGCGACGAACACCGGGGAGCTGTTTTTT. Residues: CASSPRGATNTGELFF.

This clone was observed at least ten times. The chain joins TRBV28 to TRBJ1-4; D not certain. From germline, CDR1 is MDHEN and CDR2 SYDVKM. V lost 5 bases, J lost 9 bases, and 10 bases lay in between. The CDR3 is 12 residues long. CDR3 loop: CASSILDKKLFF. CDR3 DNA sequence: TGTGCCAGCAGTATACTCGACAAAAAACTGTTTTTT.

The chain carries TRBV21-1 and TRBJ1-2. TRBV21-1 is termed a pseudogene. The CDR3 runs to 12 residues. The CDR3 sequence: CASSGCGYGYTF. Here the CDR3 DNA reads TGTGCCAGCAGCGGGTGTGGCTATGGCTACACCTTC.

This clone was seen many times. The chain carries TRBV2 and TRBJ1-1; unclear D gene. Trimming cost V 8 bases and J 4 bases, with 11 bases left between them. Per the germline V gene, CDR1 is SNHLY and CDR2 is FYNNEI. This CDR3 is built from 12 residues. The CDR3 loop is CASRVRLTEAFF. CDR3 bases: TGTGCCAGCCGGGTCCGACTCACTGAAGCTTTCTTT.

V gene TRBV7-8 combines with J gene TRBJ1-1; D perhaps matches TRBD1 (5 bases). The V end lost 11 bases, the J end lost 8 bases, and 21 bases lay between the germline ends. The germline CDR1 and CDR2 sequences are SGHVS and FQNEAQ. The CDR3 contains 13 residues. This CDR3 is CAAGPGPAREAFF. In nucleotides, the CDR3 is TGTGCCGCAGGGCCGGGGCCGGCTCGGGAAGCTTTCTTT.